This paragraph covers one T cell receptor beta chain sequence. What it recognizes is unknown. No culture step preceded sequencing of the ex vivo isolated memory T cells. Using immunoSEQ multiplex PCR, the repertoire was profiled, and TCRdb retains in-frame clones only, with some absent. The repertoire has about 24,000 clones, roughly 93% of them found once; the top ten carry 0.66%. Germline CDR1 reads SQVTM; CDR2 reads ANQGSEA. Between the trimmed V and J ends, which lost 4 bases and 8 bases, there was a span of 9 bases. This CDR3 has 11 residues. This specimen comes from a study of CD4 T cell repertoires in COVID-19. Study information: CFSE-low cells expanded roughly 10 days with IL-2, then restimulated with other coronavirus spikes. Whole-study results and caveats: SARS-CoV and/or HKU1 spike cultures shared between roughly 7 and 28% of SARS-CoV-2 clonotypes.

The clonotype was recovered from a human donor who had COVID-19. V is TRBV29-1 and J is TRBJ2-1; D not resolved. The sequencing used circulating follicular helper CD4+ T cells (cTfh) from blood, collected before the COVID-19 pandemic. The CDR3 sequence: CSVAVSDEQFF. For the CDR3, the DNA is TGCAGCGTTGCAGTCTCTGATGAGCAGTTCTTC.